The 15 T cell receptor beta chains below all came from one sample that was sequenced in a study of T cell repertoires in cytomegalovirus infection. TCRdb ran MiXCR on the reads and lists one entry per CDR3 protein. Seen here are about 490,000 distinct CDR3 sequences, around a quarter observed once, and the top ten hold under 15%. Sequenced input: PBMCs. The receptor source for this set is a human donor in good health (CMV status not recorded). Some clones in this sample may be carry-over from other donors' samples.

This chain links TRBV7-2 with TRBJ2-7, with D tentatively TRBD2 (5 bases). The CDR3 spans 13 residues. V was clipped by 5 bases and J by 3 bases, with 11 bases between them. In germline, CDR1 is SGHTA, CDR2 FQGNSA. Here the CDR3 reads CASSIGRGYEQYV. CDR3 DNA sequence: TGTGCCAGCAGCATAGGACGGGGCTACGAGCAGTACGTC.

The chain combines TRBV4-1 with TRBJ2-1; the match to TRBD1 covers 8 bases. The V gene end was trimmed by 0 bases and the J gene end by 6 bases; junction bases not matched to a gene: 10. CDR3 length: 17 amino acids. CDR1 MGHRA and CDR2 YSYEKL come from the germline V gene. DNA of the CDR3: TGCGCCAGCAGCCAAGAGCAGGGGGCATCAATCTCCAATGAGCAGTTCTTC. This gives the protein CASSQEQGASISNEQFF.

V is TRBV4-3 and J is TRBJ1-5; D ambiguous. Germline CDR1 LGHNA, CDR2 YSLEER. The CDR3 length is 13 residues. V dropped 4 bases and J dropped 6 bases, with 10 bases sitting between them. The CDR3 loop is CASSPTLGQPQHF. The CDR3, as DNA: TGCGCCAGCAGCCCTACCCTCGGTCAGCCCCAGCATTTT.

Remarks on this clonotype: This may arise from a read error, as a much more abundant clone is one base away. The chain has TRBV6-8 and TRBJ2-1; 8 bases fit TRBD1. Germline CDR1 is MNHGY and CDR2 is SAAAGT. The length of the CDR3 is 14 residues. CDR3 amino acids: CTSSYRGAYNEQFF. CDR3 in DNA: TGTACCAGCAGTTACAGGGGGGCCTACAATGAGCAGTTCTTC.

The chain recombines TRBV29-1 with TRBJ2-3; 7 bases fit TRBD2. V shed 5 bases and J 0 bases; nucleotides not matched to a gene: 2. CDR1 is SQVTM and CDR2 is ANQGSEA in the germline V gene. The CDR3 is made up of 13 amino acids. The CDR3 region is CSVSSGSTDTQYF. In DNA, the CDR3 is TGCAGCGTTTCTAGCGGCAGCACAGATACGCAGTATTTT.

This clonotype showed up just a few times. CDR3 loop: CASSRGQEGSNQPQHF. CDR3 nucleotides: TGTGCCAGCAGTAGGGGACAGGAGGGCAGCAATCAGCCCCAGCATTTT. The chain combines TRBV6-2 or TRBV6-3 with TRBJ1-5; TRBD1 matches at 8 bases. The CDR3 sequence is 16 residues long. V lost 5 bases, J lost 1 base, and 7 bases stayed unmatched. Germline V gene lookup returns CDR1 MNHEY and CDR2 SVGEGT.

The V call is TRBV14, the J call TRBJ1-1, with TRBD1 matching 7 bases. J gave up 6 bases and V 0 bases, and 10 bases lay outside the gene matches. Looked up from germline, CDR1 is SGHDN and CDR2 is FVKESK. The CDR3 runs 16 residues. The CDR3 DNA follows: TGTGCCAGCAGCCAAGATGAGACAGGGATCGTCGCTGAAGCTTTCTTT. Encoded protein: CASSQDETGIVAEAFF.

This chain uses TRBV12-3 or TRBV12-4 with TRBJ1-1; D is perhaps TRBD1 (5 bases). The V end was cut by 3 bases, the J end by 4 bases, with 15 bases between. CDR3 length: 15 residues. The CDR3 coding sequence is TGTGCCAGCAGTTTTTCGGGGGAGCATGCCACTGAAGCTTTCTTT. It is translated as CASSFSGEHATEAFF.

The genes are TRBV29-1 and TRBJ1-4; possibly TRBD1 for D (5 bases). Germline CDR1 reads SQVTM; CDR2 reads ANQGSEA. V gave up 4 bases and J gave up 7 bases, with 13 bases separating them. The CDR3 extends over 13 amino acids. The CDR3 loop is CSVGQGAGEKLFF. CDR3 nucleotides: TGCAGCGTTGGGCAGGGAGCGGGTGAAAAACTGTTTTTT.

This clonotype was seen at least ten times. The gene calls are TRBV12-3 or TRBV12-4 and TRBJ2-3; 10 nucleotides align to TRBD2. V shed 2 bases, J shed 5 bases, and the junction held 16 bases outside the gene matches. The CDR3 sequence is 19 residues long. The CDR3 sequence is CASSLFPIGEASGRDTQYF. For the CDR3, the DNA is TGTGCCAGCAGTTTATTCCCTATCGGGGAGGCTAGCGGGAGAGATACGCAGTATTTT.

Here the CDR3 reads CASNSGSPYYNEQFF. CDR3 coding DNA: TGTGCCAGCAATAGCGGGAGCCCGTACTACAATGAGCAGTTCTTC. The gene calls are TRBV27 and TRBJ2-1; 9 bases align to TRBD2. CDR3 length: 15 residues. V gave up 7 bases and J gave up 3 bases; unmatched junction bases: 7. Per germline, CDR1 MNHEY and CDR2 SMNVEV (reference sequence).

Only a few counts were recorded for this clonotype. V usage is TRBV6-2 or TRBV6-3 and J usage is TRBJ2-7; 10 nucleotides line up with TRBD2. This CDR3 spans 16 amino acids. V gave up 5 bases and J gave up 0 bases; unmatched junction bases: 7. Germline V gives CDR1 MNHEY, CDR2 SVGEGT. CDR3 region: CASSKSLAGASYEQYV. The CDR3 bases are TGTGCCAGCAGTAAGTCGCTAGCGGGAGCCTCCTACGAGCAGTACGTC.

This clonotype was seen more than once but under ten times. V gene TRBV7-8 combines with J gene TRBJ2-2, with TRBD2 as a possible D gene (5 bases). The CDR3 is 17 residues long. Germline-derived CDR1 and CDR2 are SGHVS and FQNEAQ. The V gene lost 2 bases and the J gene lost 2 bases, with 15 bases spanning the gap. This CDR3 reads CASSLFRLAANTGELFF. The DNA for the CDR3 is TGTGCCAGCAGCTTATTTAGGCTAGCCGCTAACACCGGGGAGCTGTTTTTT.

This clonotype occurred many times. The gene calls are TRBV7-9 and TRBJ1-5; TRBD1 matches at 8 bases. V lost 6 bases, J lost 5 bases, and 6 bases stayed unmatched. The CDR3 consists of 14 residues. The V gene's germline CDR1 is SEHNR and CDR2 FQNEAQ (reference sequence). CDR3 sequence reads: CASSSTGDYQPQHF. Written as DNA, the CDR3 is TGTGCCAGCAGTTCGACAGGGGATTATCAGCCCCAGCATTTT.

This clonotype was seen more than once but under ten times. The J gene is TRBJ2-7, the V gene TRBV20-1; 7 bases line up with TRBD1. CDR3 length: 14 residues. The germline CDR1 and CDR2 sequences are DFQATT and SNEGSKA (reference sequence). With 5 bases clipped from V and 4 bases from J, the junction kept 11 bases outside the gene matches. The CDR3 is CSAPPPLTGYEQYF. The CDR3 nucleotides are TGCAGTGCTCCCCCCCCCCTGACAGGGTACGAGCAGTACTTC.